This T cell receptor beta chain comes out of a study of cytomegalovirus exposure and HLA in healthy donors. Study observations and caveats: Later work associated approximately 17,000 TCR beta sequences with HLA alleles at 0.05 false discovery rate. One later analysis reportedly identified an Asian-associated ancestry cluster that showed fewer N-insertions than the roughly 600-donor mean.

Comment on this clone: The antigen remains unidentified.

Recording of this donor's CMV serostatus was not done. 13 Jbeta primers and 60 Vbeta primers were used for the PCR. Original processing methods: Some 9.9 million of 80 million to 85 million unique TCR beta chains were shared, per a later count. Assay: immunoSEQ multiplex PCR; the TCRdb copy retains only in-frame clones and omits some. The V and J calls and clone size are taken from that table; D and trimming were inferred from the DNA. This table holds approximately 200,000 clones, 70% to 90% found once. The sample consisted of PBMCs. The sequence derives from a human donor in good health.

The CDR3 bases are TGTGCCAGCAGCTTAGCCTCGAACACTGAAGCTTTCTTT. Its translation is CASSLASNTEAFF. The rearrangement joins TRBV11-3 to TRBJ1-1; D is unresolved. Per the germline V gene, CDR1 is SGHNT and CDR2 is YENEEA. Between the trimmed V and J ends, which lost 1 base and 1 base, there was a span of 4 bases. The CDR3 sequence is 13 residues long.